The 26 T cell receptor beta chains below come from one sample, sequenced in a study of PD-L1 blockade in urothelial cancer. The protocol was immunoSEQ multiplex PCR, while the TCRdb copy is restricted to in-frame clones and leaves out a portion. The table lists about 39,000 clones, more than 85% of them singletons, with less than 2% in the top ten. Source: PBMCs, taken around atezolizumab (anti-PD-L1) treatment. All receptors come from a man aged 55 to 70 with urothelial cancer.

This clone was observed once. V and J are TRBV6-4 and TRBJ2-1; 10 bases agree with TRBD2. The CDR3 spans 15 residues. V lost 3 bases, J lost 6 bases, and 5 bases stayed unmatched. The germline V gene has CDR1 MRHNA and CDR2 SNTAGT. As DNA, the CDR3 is TGTGCCAGCAGTGAAACTAGCGGGATGGGCAATGAGCAGTTCTTC. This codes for CASSETSGMGNEQFF.

The CDR3 spells CSVAETESNQPQHF. DNA of the CDR3: TGCAGCGTTGCAGAGACGGAGAGCAATCAGCCCCAGCATTTT. The chain links TRBV29-1 to TRBJ1-5; D gene ambiguous. Per the germline V gene, CDR1 is SQVTM and CDR2 is ANQGSEA. The CDR3 is 14 amino acids. Trimming shortened V by 4 bases and J by 1 base, and 11 bases separated the two germline ends. Together with reference TRBV29-1 and TRBJ1-5, the CDR3 gives the full variable domain: SAVISQKPSRDICQRGTSLTIQCQVDSQVTMMFWYRQQPGQSLTLIATANQGSEATYESGFVIDKFPISRPNLTFSTLTVSNMSPEDSSIYLCSVAETESNQPQHFGDGTRLSIL.

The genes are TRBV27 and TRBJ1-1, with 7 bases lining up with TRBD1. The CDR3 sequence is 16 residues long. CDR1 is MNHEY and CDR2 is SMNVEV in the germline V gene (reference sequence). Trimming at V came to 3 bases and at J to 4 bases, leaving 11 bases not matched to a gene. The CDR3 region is CASSFLPTGVRTEAFF. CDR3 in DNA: TGTGCCAGCAGTTTTCTACCTACAGGGGTTCGCACTGAAGCTTTCTTT.

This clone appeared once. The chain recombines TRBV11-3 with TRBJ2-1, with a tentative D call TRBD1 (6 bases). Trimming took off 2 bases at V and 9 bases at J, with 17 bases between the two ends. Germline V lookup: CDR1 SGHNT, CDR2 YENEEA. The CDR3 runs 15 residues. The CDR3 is CASSLSGVGGGEQFF. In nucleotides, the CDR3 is TGTGCCAGCAGCTTATCAGGGGTGGGCGGTGGTGAGCAGTTCTTC.

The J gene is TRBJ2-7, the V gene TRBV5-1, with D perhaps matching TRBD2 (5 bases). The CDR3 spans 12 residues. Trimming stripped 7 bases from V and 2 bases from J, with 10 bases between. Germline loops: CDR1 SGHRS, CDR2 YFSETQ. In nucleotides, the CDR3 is TGCGCCAGCGCGGGTAACGCCTACGAGCAGTACTTC. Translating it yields CASAGNAYEQYF.

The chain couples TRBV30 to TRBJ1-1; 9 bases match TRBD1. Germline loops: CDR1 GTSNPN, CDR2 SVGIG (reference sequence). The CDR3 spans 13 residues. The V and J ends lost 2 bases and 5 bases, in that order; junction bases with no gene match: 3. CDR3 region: CAWSQTGGTEAFF. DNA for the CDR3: TGTGCCTGGAGTCAGACAGGGGGAACTGAAGCTTTCTTT.

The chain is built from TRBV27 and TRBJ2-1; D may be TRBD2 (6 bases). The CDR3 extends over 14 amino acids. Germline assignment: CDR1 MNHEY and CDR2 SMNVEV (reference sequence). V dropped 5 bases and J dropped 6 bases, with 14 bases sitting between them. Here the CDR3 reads CASSPMTSTNEQFF. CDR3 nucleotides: TGTGCCAGCAGTCCGATGACTAGTACCAATGAGCAGTTCTTC.

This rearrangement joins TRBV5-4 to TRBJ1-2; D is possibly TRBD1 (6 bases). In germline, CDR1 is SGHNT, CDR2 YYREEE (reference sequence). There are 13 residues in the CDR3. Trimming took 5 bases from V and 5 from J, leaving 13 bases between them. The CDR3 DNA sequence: TGTGCCAGCAGTAACAGGGTCGGATATGGCTACACCTTC. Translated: CASSNRVGYGYTF.

CDR3 sequence (DNA): TGCAGCGTTGAAGATCCGGGACAGGGGGTCTCCTACGAGCAGTACTTC. Its translation: CSVEDPGQGVSYEQYF. The chain uses TRBV29-1 and TRBJ2-7; 11 nucleotides line up with TRBD1. The CDR3 runs 16 residues. J gave up 0 bases and V 0 bases, and 4 bases lay outside the gene matches. Germline-derived CDR1 and CDR2 are SQVTM and ANQGSEA.

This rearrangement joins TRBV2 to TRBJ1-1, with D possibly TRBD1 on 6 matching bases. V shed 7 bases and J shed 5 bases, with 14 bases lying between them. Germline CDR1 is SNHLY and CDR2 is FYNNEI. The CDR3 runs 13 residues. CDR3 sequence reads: CASTAGANTEAFF. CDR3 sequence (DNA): TGTGCCAGCACGGCGGGGGCGAATACTGAAGCTTTCTTT. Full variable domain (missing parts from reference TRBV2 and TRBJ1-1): EPEVTQTPSHQVTQMGQEVILRCVPISNHLYFYWYRQILGQKVEFLVSFYNNEISEKSEIFDDQFSVERPDGSNFTLKIRSTKLEDSAMYFCASTAGANTEAFFGQGTRLTVV.

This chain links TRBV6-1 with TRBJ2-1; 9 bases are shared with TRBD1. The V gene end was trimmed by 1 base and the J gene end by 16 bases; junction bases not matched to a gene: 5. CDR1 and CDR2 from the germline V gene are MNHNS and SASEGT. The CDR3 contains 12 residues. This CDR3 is CASSEVRDREFF. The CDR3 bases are TGTGCCAGCAGTGAAGTCCGGGACAGGGAATTCTTC.

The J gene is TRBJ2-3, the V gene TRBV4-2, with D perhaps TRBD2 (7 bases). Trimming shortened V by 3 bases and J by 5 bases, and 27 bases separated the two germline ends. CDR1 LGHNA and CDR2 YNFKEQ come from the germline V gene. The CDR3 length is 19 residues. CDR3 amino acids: CASSHPTGGHAASGDTQYF. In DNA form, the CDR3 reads TGTGCCAGCAGCCACCCCACCGGGGGCCATGCGGCTAGCGGAGATACGCAGTATTTT.

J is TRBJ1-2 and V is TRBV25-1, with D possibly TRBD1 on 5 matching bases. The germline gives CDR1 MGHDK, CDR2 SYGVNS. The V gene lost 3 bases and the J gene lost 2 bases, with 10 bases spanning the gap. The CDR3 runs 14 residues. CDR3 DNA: TGTGCCAGCAGTGAGGACGGGGGGAACTATGGCTACACCTTC. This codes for CASSEDGGNYGYTF.

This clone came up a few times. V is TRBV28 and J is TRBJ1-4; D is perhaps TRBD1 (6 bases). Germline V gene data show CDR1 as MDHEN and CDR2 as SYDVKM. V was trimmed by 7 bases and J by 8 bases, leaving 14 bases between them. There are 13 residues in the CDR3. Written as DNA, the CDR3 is TGTGCCAGCATGTTATCAGGGACAGAAAAACTGTTTTTT. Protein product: CASMLSGTEKLFF.

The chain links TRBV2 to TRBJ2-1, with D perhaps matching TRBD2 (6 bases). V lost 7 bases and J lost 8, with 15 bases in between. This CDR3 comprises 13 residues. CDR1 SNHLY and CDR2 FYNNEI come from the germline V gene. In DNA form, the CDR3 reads TGTGCCAGCAAGGCGGGGCACTGGGATGAGCAGTTCTTC. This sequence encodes CASKAGHWDEQFF.

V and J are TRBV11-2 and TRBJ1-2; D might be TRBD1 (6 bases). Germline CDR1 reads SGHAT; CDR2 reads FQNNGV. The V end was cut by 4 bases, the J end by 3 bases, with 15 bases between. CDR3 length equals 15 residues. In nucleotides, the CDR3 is TGTGCCAGCAGCTGGTCGGGGGGCTCCCACTATGGCTACACCTTC. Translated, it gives CASSWSGGSHYGYTF.

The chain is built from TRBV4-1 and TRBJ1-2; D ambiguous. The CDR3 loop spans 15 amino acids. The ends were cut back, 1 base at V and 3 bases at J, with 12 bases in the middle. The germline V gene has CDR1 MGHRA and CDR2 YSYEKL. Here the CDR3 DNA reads TGCGCCAGCAGCCAAGCGGGGTCTGGATACTATGGCTACACCTTC. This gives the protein CASSQAGSGYYGYTF.

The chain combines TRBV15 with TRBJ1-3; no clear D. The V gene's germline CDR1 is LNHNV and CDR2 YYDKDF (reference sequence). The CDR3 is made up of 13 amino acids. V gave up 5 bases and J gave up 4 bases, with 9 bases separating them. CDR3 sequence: CATSEIRGNTIYF. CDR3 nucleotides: TGTGCCACCAGCGAGATCAGGGGAAACACCATATATTTT.

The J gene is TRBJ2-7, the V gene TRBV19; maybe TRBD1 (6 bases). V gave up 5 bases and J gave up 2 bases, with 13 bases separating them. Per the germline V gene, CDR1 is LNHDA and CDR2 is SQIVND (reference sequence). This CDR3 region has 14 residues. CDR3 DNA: TGTGCCAGTAGTGAAGACAGGTCTACCTACGAGCAGTACTTC. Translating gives CASSEDRSTYEQYF.

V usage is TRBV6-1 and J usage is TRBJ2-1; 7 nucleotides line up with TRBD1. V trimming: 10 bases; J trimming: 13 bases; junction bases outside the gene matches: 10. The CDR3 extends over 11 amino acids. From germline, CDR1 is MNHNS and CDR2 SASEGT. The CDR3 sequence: CATYRDRQQFF. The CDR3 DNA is TGTGCCACCTACCGGGACAGACAACAGTTCTTC.

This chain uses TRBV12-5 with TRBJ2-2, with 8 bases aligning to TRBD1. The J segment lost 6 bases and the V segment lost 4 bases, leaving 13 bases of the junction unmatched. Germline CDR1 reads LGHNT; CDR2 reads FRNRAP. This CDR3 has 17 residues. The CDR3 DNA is TGTGCTAGTGGTTGGGCCCTACAGGGGGGAGGCGCCGGGGAGCTGTTTTTT. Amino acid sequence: CASGWALQGGGAGELFF.

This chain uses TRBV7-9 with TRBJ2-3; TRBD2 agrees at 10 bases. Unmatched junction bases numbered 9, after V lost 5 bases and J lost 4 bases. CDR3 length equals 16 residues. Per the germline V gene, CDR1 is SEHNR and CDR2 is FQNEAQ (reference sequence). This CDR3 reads CASSTTSGTQSDTQYF. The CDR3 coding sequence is TGTGCCAGCAGCACTACTAGCGGGACACAATCAGATACGCAGTATTTT. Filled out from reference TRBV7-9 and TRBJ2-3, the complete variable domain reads DTGVSQNPRHKITKRGQNVTFRCDPISEHNRLYWYRQTLGQGPEFLTYFQNEAQLEKSRLLSDRFSAERPKGSFSTLEIQRTEQGDSAMYLCASSTTSGTQSDTQYFGPGTRLTVL.

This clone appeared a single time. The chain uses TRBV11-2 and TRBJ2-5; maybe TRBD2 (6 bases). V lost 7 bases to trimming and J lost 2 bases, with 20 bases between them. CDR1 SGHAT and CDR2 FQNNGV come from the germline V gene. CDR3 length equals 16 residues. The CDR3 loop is CASTLGRGAGQETQYF. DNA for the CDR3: TGTGCCAGCACCCTCGGGCGGGGAGCAGGTCAAGAGACCCAGTACTTC.

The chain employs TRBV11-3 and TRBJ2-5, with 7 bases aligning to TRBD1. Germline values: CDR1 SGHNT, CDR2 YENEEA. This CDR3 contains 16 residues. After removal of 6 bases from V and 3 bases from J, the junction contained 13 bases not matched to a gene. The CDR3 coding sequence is TGTGCCAGCAGATCCTCGGGACAGCGGCGCGAAGAGACCCAGTACTTC. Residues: CASRSSGQRREETQYF.

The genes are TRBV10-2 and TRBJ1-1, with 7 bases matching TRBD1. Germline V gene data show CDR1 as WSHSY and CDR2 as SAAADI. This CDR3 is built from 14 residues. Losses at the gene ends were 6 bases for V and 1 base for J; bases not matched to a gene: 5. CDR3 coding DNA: TGCGCCAGCAGCGTAGACAGGGAGAACACTGAAGCTTTCTTT. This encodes CASSVDRENTEAFF.

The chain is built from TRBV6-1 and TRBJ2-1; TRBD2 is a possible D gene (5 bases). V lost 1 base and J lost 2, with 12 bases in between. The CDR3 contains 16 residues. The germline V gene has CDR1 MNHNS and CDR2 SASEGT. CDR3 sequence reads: CASSEVSAETYNEQFF. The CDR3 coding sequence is TGTGCCAGCAGTGAAGTATCAGCGGAGACCTACAATGAGCAGTTCTTC.